This note documents a single T cell receptor (beta chain) sequence. Its specificity is unknown. These data belong to a study of T-cell memory formation after mild COVID-19. Study overall: Clustering of TCRs was largely donor specific.

Study-level results: The CD4+ clones that contracted clustered mainly within CM and EM, and the CD8+ clones concentrated in EMRA. Nothing confirmed that second-wave clones peaking on day 37 were specific for SARS-CoV-2.

TCRdb re-derived calls from the 5' RACE reads in MiXCR, one entry per CDR3 protein. The repertoire consists of almost 550,000 distinct CDR3 sequences, with roughly 20% occurring once and the leading ten covering around 12%. The specimen sequenced was PBMCs or a T cell subset sorted from them (not recorded which). The sequence came from an adult woman who had mild COVID-19 (a few samples of this study predate the infection). Cell type and time point are not known.

CDR3 sequence (DNA): TGCGCCAGCAGCCAAGATTCAGGGACCTCGGGAAACATTCAGTACTTC. Translated, it gives CASSQDSGTSGNIQYF. V gene TRBV4-3 combines with J gene TRBJ2-4; D may correspond to TRBD1 or TRBD2 (5 bases each). V dropped 0 bases and J dropped 6 bases, with 15 bases sitting between them. Germline V CDR1 and CDR2: LGHNA, YSLEER. The CDR3 runs 16 residues.